This T cell receptor beta chain came from a study of blood T cell repertoires in COVID-19. Study-level background: COVID-19 samples collected from the United States, Italy and Spain covered acute and convalescent phases.

TCRdb's copy holds only in-frame clones and misses some; the assay was immunoSEQ multiplex PCR. The table lists 350,000 to 550,000 clones, approximately 90% of them singletons. V shed 4 bases and J 3 bases; nucleotides not matched to a gene: 3. The V gene's germline CDR1 is SNHLY and CDR2 FYNNEI. The CDR3 totals 14 residues. This chain links TRBV2 with TRBJ2-3; 8 bases fit TRBD2. This TCR was recovered from a woman aged 25-40 years with acute or convalescent COVID-19. The sequenced material came from peripheral blood. The CDR3 protein is CASSAGGQTDTQYF. DNA for the CDR3: TGTGCCAGCAGTGCGGGGGGGCAGACAGATACGCAGTATTTT. Together with reference TRBV2 and TRBJ2-3, the CDR3 gives the full variable domain: EPEVTQTPSHQVTQMGQEVILRCVPISNHLYFYWYRQILGQKVEFLVSFYNNEISEKSEIFDDQFSVERPDGSNFTLKIRSTKLEDSAMYFCASSAGGQTDTQYFGPGTRLTVL.